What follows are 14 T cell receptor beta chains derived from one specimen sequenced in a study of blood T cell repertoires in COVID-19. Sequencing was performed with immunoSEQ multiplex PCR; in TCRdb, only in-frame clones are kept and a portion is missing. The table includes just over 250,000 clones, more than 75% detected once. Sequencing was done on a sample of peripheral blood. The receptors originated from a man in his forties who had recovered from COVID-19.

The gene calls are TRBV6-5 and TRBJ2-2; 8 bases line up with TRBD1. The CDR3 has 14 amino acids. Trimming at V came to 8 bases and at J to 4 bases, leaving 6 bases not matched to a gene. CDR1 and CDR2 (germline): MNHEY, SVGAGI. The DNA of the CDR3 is TGTGCCAGCCGCCGACAGGGGATCACCGGGGAGCTGTTTTTT. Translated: CASRRQGITGELFF.

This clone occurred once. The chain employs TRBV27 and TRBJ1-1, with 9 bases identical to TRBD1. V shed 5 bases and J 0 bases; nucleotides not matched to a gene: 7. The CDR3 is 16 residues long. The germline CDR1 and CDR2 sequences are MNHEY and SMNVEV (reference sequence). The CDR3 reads CASSPGTGRVNTEAFF. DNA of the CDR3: TGTGCCAGCAGTCCGGGGACAGGGCGCGTGAACACTGAAGCTTTCTTT.

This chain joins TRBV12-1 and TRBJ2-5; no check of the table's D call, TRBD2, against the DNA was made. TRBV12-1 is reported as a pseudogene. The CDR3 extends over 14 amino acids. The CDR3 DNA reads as TGTGCCAGCACCCCGAGGACTAGGGGGGGGACCCAGTACTTC. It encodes CASTPRTRGGTQYF.

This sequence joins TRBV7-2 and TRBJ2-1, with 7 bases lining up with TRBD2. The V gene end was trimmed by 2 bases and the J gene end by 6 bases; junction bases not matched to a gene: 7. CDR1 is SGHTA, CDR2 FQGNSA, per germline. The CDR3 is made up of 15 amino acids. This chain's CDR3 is CASSLHVGGFNEQFF. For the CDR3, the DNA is TGTGCCAGCAGCTTACATGTGGGGGGGTTCAATGAGCAGTTCTTC.

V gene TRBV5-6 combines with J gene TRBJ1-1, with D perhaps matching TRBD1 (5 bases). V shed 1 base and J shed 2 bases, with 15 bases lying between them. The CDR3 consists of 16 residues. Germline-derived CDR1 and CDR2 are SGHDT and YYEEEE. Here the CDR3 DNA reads TGTGCCAGCAGCTTGTGGCGGGGGAAACGAAACACTGAAGCTTTCTTT. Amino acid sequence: CASSLWRGKRNTEAFF. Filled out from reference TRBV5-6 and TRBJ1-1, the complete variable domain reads DAGVTQSPTHLIKTRGQQVTLRCSPKSGHDTVSWYQQALGQGPQFIFQYYEEEERQRGNFPDRFSGHQFPNYSSELNVNALLLGDSALYLCASSLWRGKRNTEAFFGQGTRLTVV.

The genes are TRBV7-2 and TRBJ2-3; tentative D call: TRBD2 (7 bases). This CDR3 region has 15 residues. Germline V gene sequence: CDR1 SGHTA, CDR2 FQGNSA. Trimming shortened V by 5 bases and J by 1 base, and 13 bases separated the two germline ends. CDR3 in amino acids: CASSPRGRGTDTQYF. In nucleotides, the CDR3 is TGTGCCAGCAGCCCGCGGGGGCGGGGCACAGATACGCAGTATTTT.

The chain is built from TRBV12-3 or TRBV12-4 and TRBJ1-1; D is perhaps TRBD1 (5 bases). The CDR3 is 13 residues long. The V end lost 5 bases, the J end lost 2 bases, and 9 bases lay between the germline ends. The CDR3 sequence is CASSGTTNTEAFF. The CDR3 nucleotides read TGTGCCAGCAGTGGGACTACAAACACTGAAGCTTTCTTT.

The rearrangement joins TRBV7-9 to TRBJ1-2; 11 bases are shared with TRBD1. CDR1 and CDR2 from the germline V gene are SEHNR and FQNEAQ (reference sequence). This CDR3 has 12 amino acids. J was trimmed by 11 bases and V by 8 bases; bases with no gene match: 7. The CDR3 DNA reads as TGTGCCAGCGAAGGACAGGGGGCTATGTACACCTTC. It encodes CASEGQGAMYTF.

CDR3 sequence: CASSKGPRGGQPQHF. Written as DNA, the CDR3 is TGTGCCAGCAGCAAAGGACCCAGAGGGGGTCAGCCCCAGCATTTT. The J gene is TRBJ1-5, the V gene TRBV21-1; no DNA check was done on the table's D call, TRBD1. TRBV21-1 is a pseudogene. The CDR3 covers 15 residues.

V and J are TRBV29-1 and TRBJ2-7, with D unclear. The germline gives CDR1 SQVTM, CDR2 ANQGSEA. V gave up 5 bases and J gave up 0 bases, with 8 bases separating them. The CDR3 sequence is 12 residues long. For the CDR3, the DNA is TGCAGCGTTTCCCGAGGCTCCTACGAGCAGTACTTC. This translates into CSVSRGSYEQYF.

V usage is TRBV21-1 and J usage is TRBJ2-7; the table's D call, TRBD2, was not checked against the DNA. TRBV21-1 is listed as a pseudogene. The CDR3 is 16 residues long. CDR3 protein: CASSKARDFRSSEQYF. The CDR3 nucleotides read TGTGCCAGCAGCAAAGCTCGGGACTTCAGGTCTTCCGAGCAGTACTTC.

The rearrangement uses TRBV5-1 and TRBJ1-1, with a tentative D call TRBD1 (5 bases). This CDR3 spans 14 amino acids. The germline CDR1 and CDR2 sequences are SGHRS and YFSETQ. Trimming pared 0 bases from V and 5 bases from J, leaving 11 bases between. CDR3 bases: TGCGCCAGCAGCTTGGACCCTGGGGGGACTGAAGCTTTCTTT. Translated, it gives CASSLDPGGTEAFF.

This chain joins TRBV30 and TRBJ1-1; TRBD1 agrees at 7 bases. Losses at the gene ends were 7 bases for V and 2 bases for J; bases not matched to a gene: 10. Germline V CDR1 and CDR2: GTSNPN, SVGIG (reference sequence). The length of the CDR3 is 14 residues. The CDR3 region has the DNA TGTGCCTTTATCCCAGGGGGAATAAACACTGAAGCTTTCTTT. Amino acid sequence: CAFIPGGINTEAFF.

The CDR3 loop is CASSRTNNYGYTF. CDR3 nucleotide sequence: TGTGCCAGCAGCCGGACAAATAACTATGGCTACACCTTC. The chain couples TRBV7-8 to TRBJ1-2; tentatively, D is TRBD1 (5 bases). V was trimmed by 5 bases and J by 1 base, leaving 8 bases between them. CDR3 length: 13 residues. Per germline, CDR1 SGHVS and CDR2 FQNEAQ.